This TCR beta chain was recorded in a study of response to subunit inactivated influenza vaccine. Study-level findings and limits: Few new T cells, the authors suggested, are recruited by each seasonal influenza vaccination.

The CDR3 is 13 amino acids. V shed 8 bases, J shed 9 bases, and the junction held 11 bases outside the gene matches. As concerns this clonotype: No antigen is known for it.

Via MiXCR, TCRdb re-called the RT-PCR reads, giving one row per CDR3 protein. The sample carries about 530,000 distinct CDR3 sequences, approximately 12% recorded once. This clonotype was obtained from a man aged 45 to 65 who received an inactivated influenza vaccine. The chain links TRBV12-3 or TRBV12-4 to TRBJ1-2; 8 nucleotides align to TRBD1. Source: PBMCs from blood, taken on the day of vaccination. The CDR3 nucleotides read TGTGCCAGCCGAGAGCCCCCAGGGGGCAGCTACACCTTC. Protein product: CASREPPGGSYTF.